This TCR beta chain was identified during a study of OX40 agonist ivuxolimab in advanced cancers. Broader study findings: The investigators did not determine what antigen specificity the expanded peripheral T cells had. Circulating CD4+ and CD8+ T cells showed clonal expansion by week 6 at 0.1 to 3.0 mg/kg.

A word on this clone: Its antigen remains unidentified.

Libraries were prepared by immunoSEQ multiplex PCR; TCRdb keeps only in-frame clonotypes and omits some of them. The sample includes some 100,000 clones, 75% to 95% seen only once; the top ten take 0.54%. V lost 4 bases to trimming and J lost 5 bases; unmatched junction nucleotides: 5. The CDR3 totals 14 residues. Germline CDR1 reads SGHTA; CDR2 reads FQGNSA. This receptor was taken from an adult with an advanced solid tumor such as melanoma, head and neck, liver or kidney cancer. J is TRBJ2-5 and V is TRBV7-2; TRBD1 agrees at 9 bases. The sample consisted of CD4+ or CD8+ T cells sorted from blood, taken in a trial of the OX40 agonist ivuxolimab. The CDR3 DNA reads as TGTGCCAGCAGCTACAACAGGGGGCGGGAGACCCAGTACTTC. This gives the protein CASSYNRGRETQYF.